The clone carrying this TCR beta chain has just one count. This CDR3 is 15 amino acids long. Germline values: CDR1 SGHRS, CDR2 YFSETQ. Losses at the gene ends were 0 bases for V and 9 bases for J; bases not matched to a gene: 9. The data originate from a study of blood T cell repertoires in COVID-19. Sequencing used immunoSEQ multiplex PCR; TCRdb keeps in-frame clones, though not all of them. The sample includes roughly 140,000 clones, around nine tenths seen only once; the top ten take under 3%. The rearrangement uses TRBV5-1 and TRBJ2-7; 10 nucleotides match TRBD1. The sequenced sample consisted of peripheral blood. The clonotype was recovered from a human donor in a cohort sampled during active COVID-19. CDR3 nucleotide sequence: TGCGCCAGCAGCTTGGGGGACAGGGGCCCAGAGCGGCAGTACTTC. Protein sequence: CASSLGDRGPERQYF.